This TCR beta chain was identified in a study of blood T cell repertoires in COVID-19. Study-level information: The study drew acute and convalescent COVID-19 samples from the United States, Italy and Spain. Sample material is recorded as cDNA or gDNA derived from T cells, B-cell-depleted T cells, or PBMCs.

In the study's own analysis: Estimation of nucleated cell counts was performed using reference gene primer amplification. Produced via immunoSEQ multiplex PCR; TCRdb's table is partial and in-frame only. D and trimming come from the DNA, and the V and J calls and clone size come from that table. Here the sample spans over 200,000 clones, about 88% being singletons. The clonotype originates from a man in his sixties who had recovered from COVID-19. The sample taken for sequencing was peripheral blood.

As DNA, the CDR3 is TGTGCCAGTAGTATAGATCAAGGGGGACCCCACTACAATGAGCAGTTCTTC. Translating it yields CASSIDQGGPHYNEQFF. The chain uses TRBV19 and TRBJ2-1; D is perhaps TRBD1 (6 bases). The germline CDR1 and CDR2 sequences are LNHDA and SQIVND (reference sequence). V lost 0 bases, J lost 3 bases, and 15 bases lay in between. The CDR3 length is 17 residues.